This TCR beta chain stems from a study of cytomegalovirus exposure and HLA in healthy donors. Points on this clone: Its antigen is currently unknown.

Germline V gives CDR1 MNHEY, CDR2 SMNVEV (reference sequence). CDR3 size: 11 residues. The V end was cut by 4 bases, the J end by 1 base, with 2 bases between. The protocol was immunoSEQ multiplex PCR, while the TCRdb copy is restricted to in-frame clones and leaves out a portion. The table shows about 130,000 clones, with roughly nine tenths occurring only once. Study-level findings and limits: Reportedly, cytomegalovirus status was diagnosed with high sensitivity and specificity.

Source material: PBMCs. The genes are TRBV27 and TRBJ2-7; D gene uncertain. This receptor was obtained from a woman aged 18-29 years in good health and CMV-seropositive. The DNA of the CDR3 is TGTGCCAGCAGTTCTTCCTACGAGCAGTACTTC. Amino acids: CASSSSYEQYF.